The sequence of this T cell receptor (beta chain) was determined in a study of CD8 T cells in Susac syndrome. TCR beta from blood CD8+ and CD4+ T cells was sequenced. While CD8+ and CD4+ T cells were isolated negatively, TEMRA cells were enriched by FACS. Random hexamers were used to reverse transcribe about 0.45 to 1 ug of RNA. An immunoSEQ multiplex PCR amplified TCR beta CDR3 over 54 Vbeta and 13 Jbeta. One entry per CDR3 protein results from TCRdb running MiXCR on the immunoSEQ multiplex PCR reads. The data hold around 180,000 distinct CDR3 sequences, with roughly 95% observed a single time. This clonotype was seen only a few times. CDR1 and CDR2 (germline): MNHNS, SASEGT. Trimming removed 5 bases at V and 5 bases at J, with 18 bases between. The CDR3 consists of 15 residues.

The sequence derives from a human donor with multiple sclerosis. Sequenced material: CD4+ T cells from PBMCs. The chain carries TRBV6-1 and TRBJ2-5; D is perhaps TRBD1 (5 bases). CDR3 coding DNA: TGTGCCAGCAGTTATGACAGCCAACCCGGGGAGACCCAGTACTTC. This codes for CASSYDSQPGETQYF.